This T cell receptor beta chain appears in the sequencing data of a study of blood T cell repertoires in COVID-19. On the study more broadly: The study drew acute and convalescent COVID-19 samples from the United States, Italy and Spain. Nucleic acid was either cDNA or gDNA, and it came from T cells, B-cell-depleted T cells, or PBMCs.

The CDR3 length is 15 residues. The germline V gene has CDR1 MNHNS and CDR2 SASEGT. Trimming removed 3 bases at V and 0 bases at J, with 10 bases between. Per the original data handling: From reference gene primer amplification, estimates of nucleated cell counts were derived. Sequenced by immunoSEQ multiplex PCR; TCRdb stores in-frame clones only, minus some. V, J and clone size were drawn from that table, and D and trimming were deduced from the DNA. This sample has some 240,000 clones, with around 86% found just once. Categorization into cohorts depended on clinical history that participants reported.

This TCR was sampled from a woman aged 40 to 50 with acute COVID-19. The chain employs TRBV6-1 and TRBJ2-3, with D possibly matching TRBD1 (6 bases). Material: PBMCs or T cells enriched from blood (not recorded which). This CDR3 is CASSDRGRSTDTQYF. The CDR3 DNA sequence: TGTGCCAGCAGTGACAGGGGTCGAAGCACAGATACGCAGTATTTT.